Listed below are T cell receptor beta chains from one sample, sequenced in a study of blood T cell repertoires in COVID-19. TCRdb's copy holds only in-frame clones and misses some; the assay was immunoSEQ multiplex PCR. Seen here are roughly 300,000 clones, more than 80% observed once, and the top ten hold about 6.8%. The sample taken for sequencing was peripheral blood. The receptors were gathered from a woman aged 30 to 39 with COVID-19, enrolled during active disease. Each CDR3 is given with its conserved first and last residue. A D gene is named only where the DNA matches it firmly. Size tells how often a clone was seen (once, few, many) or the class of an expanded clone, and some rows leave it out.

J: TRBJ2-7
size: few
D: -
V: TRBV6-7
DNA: TGTGCCAGGACATTGGGGGCGGGTGAGCAGTACTTC
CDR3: CARTLGAGEQYF

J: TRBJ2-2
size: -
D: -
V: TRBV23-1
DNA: TGCGCCAGCAGACAAAAGGTAGAGGCCGGGGAGCTGTTTTTT
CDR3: CASRQKVEAGELFF

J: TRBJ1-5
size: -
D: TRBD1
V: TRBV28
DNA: TGTGCCAGCAGTTTATCCACAGGGGGCCGTCAGCCCCAGCATTTT
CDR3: CASSLSTGGRQPQHF

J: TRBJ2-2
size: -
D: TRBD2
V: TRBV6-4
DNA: TGTGCCAGCAGTGTAGCGGGAGACACCGGGGAGCTGTTTTTT
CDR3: CASSVAGDTGELFF

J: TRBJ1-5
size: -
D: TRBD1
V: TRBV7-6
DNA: TGTGCCAGCAGCCTCCGACAGGGGAAGAACCAGCCCCAGCATTTT
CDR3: CASSLRQGKNQPQHF

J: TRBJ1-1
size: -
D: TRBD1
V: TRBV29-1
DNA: TGCAGCGCGGTACAGGGGCGACTAGGCACTGAAGCTTTCTTT
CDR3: CSAVQGRLGTEAFF

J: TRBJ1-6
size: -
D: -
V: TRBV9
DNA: TGTGCCAGCTCACGGGGGGTTAGGAATTCACCCCTCCACTTT
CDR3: CASSRGVRNSPLHF

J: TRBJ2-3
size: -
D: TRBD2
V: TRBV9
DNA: TGTGCCAGCAGCGTGGGACTAGCGGGAGGGCCAACAGATACGCAGTATTTT
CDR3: CASSVGLAGGPTDTQYF

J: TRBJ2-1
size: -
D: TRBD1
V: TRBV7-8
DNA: TGTGCCAGCAGCTTAGTCAGGGGGCGCGGGAATGAGCAGTTCTTC
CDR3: CASSLVRGRGNEQFF

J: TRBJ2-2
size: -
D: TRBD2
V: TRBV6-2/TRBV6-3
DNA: TGTGCCAGCAGCCGATTAAACCTAGCGGGAGCGGGCACCGGGGAGCTGTTTTTT
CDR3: CASSRLNLAGAGTGELFF

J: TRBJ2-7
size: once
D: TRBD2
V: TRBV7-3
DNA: TGTGCCAGCAGCTTCGTCACTAGCGGGACCTACGAGCAGTACTTC
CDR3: CASSFVTSGTYEQYF

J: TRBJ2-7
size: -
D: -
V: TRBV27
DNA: TGTGCCTCCTCCCGAGGGATATCCTACGAGCAGTACTTC
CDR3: CASSRGISYEQYF

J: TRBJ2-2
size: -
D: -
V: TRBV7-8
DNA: TGTGCCAGCAGCTTAGTTGGGACTCCGAACACCGGGGAGCTGTTTTTT
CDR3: CASSLVGTPNTGELFF

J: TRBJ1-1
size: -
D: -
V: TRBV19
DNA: TGTGCCACACGATTGACAGTGAACACTGAAGCTTTCTTT
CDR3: CATRLTVNTEAFF

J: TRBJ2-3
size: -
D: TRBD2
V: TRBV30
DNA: TGTGCCTGGAGCGAAGGACTAGCGGGAGAAGGAGATACGCAGTATTTT
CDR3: CAWSEGLAGEGDTQYF

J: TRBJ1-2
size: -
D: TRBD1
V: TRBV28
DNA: TGTGCCAGCAGTCGTTGGGACAGGGCGAGGGATGGCTACACCTTC
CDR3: CASSRWDRARDGYTF

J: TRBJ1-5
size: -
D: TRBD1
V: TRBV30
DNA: TGTGCCTGGAATACAGGGGCCTTCAAAAGCAATCAGCCCCAGCATTTT
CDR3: CAWNTGAFKSNQPQHF

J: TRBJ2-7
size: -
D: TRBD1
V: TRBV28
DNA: TGTGCCAGCAGTTCAGGGGGAAGATACGAACAGCAGTACTTC
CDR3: CASSSGGRYEQQYF

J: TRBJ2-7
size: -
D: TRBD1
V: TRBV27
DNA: TGTGCCAGCAGCTGGGACAGGGACTCCTACGAGCAGTACTTC
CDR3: CASSWDRDSYEQYF

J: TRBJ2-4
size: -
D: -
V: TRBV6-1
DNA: TGTGCCAGCAGTGAAGCACGAGCGCAACTAGCCAAAAACATTCAGTACTTC
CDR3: CASSEARAQLAKNIQYF

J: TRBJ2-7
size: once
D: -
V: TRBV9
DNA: TGTGCCAGCAGCGTAGGTTCCTCGCGCTCCTACGAGCAGTACTTC
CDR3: CASSVGSSRSYEQYF

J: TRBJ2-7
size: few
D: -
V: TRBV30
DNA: TGTGCCTGGAGTTGGCGGAACGAGCAGTACTTC
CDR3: CAWSWRNEQYF

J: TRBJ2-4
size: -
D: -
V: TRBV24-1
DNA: TGTGCCACCTCTAGACCCGGAGCCAACATTCAGTACTTC
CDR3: CATSRPGANIQYF

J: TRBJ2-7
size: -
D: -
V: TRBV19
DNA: TGTGCCAGTAGTATTCGGAGCTCACCCGGGGTGTTCGAGCAGTACTTC
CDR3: CASSIRSSPGVFEQYF

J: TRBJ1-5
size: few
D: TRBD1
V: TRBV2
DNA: TGTGCCAGCAGTGGTACTAGACAGGGCGGTCAGCCCCAGCATTTT
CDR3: CASSGTRQGGQPQHF

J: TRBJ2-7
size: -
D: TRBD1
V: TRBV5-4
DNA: TGTGCCAGCAGCTTGGTAGGGGGCGGCGACGAGCAGTACTTC
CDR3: CASSLVGGGDEQYF

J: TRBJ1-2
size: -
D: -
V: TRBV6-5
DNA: TGTGCCAGCAGTTACGGCGGCGGGACCTATGGCTACACCTTC
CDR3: CASSYGGGTYGYTF

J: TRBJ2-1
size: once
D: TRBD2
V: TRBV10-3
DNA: TGTGCCATCAGTGCATTTCGCGGGAGAATGTGGGAGCAGTTCTTC
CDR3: CAISAFRGRMWEQFF

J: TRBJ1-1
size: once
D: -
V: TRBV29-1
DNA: TGCAGCGTTGTCGGGGGGCGGAGCACTGAAGCTTTCTTT
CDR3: CSVVGGRSTEAFF

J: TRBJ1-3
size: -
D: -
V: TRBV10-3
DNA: TGTGCCATCAGATTGGGACTAGGGGCTGGAAACACCATATATTTT
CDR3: CAIRLGLGAGNTIYF

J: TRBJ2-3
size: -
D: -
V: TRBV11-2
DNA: TGTGCCAGCAGTCTGGACTGGAAAGATACGCAGTATTTT
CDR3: CASSLDWKDTQYF

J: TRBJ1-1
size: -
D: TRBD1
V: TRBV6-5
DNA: TGTGCCAGCAGTTTAGGGGGACAGGGGGTCTTCGTTGAAGCTTTCTTT
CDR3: CASSLGGQGVFVEAFF

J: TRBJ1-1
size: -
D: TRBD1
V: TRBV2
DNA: TGTGCCAGCAGTGGGACAGGGGGCTTAGCTTTCTTT
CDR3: CASSGTGGLAFF

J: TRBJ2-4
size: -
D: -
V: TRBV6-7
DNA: TGTGCCAGCAGTTACTCGCACTCGCCGGGCATTCAGTACTTC
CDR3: CASSYSHSPGIQYF

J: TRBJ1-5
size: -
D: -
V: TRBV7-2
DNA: TGTGCCAGCAGCTCATCCGGGACACAAAATCAGCCCCAGCATTTT
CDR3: CASSSSGTQNQPQHF

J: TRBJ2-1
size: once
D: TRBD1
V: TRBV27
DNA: TGTGCCAGCAGTACCTACAGGGGGCAGAATGAGCAGTTCTTC
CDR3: CASSTYRGQNEQFF

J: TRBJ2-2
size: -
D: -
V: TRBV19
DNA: TGTGCCAGTAGTGTCAGGGAAACCGGGGAGCTGTTTTTT
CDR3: CASSVRETGELFF

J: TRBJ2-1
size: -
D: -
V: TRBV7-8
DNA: TGTGCCAGCAGCTTACTAGCAGACTACAATGAGCAGTTCTTC
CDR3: CASSLLADYNEQFF

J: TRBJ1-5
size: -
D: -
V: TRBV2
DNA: TGTGCCAGCACGAGGGACTATAGCAATCAGCCCCAGCATTTT
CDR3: CASTRDYSNQPQHF

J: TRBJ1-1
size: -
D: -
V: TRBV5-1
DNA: TGCGCCAGCAGCTTACAGTCCTCTTCGAACACTGAAGCTTTCTTT
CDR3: CASSLQSSSNTEAFF

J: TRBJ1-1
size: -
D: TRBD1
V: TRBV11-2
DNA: TGTGCCAGCAGCTTAGGGGAAGGGGGCGCCACGACTGAAGCTTTCTTT
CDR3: CASSLGEGGATTEAFF

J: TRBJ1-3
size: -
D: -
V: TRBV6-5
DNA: TGTGCCAGCATTCACCGACAATCTGGAAACACCATATATTTT
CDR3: CASIHRQSGNTIYF

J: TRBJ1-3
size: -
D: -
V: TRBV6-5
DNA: TGTGCCAGCAGTTACTCGGGCAGCTCTGGAAACACCATATATTTT
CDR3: CASSYSGSSGNTIYF

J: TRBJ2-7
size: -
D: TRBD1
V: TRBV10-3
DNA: TGTGCCATCAGAGAGACAGGGATCTACGAGCAGTACTTC
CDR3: CAIRETGIYEQYF

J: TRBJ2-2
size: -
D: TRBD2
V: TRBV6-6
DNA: TGTGCCAGCAAGGGTAGCGGGAGTACCACCGGGGAGCTGTTTTTT
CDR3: CASKGSGSTTGELFF

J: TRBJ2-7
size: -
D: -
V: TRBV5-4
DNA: TGTGCCAGCAGCTTTGGGAGCTCCTACGAGCAGTACTTC
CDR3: CASSFGSSYEQYF

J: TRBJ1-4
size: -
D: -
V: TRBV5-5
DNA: TGTGCCAGCAGCTTGGTAGCACGGAAAAAACTGTTTTTT
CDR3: CASSLVARKKLFF

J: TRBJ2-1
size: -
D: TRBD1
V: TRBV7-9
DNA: TGTGCCAGCAGCTCCGGGACAGTCGGTGAGCAGTTCTTC
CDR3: CASSSGTVGEQFF